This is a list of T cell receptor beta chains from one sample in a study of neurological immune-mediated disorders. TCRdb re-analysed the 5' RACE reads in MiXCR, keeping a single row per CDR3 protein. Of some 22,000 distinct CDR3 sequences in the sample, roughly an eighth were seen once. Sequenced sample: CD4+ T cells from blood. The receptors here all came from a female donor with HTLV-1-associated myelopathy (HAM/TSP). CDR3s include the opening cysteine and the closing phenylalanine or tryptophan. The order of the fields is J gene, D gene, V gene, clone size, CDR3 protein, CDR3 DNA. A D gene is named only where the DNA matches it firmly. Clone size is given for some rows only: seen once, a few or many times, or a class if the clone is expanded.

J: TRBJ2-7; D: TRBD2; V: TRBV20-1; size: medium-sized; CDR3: CSARLSGGLIFEQYF; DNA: TGCAGTGCTAGGCTTTCGGGGGGGCTTATTTTCGAGCAGTACTTC
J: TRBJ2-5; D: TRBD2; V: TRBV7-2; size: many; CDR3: CASSLGGRSRETQYF; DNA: TGTGCCAGCAGCCTAGGCGGGAGGTCTCGGGAGACCCAGTACTTC
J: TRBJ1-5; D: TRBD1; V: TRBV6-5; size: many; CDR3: CASRPSGTDNQPQHF; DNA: TGTGCCAGCAGGCCCTCCGGGACAGATAATCAGCCCCAGCATTTT
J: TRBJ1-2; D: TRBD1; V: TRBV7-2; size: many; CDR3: CASSSGQGREGYTF; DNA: TGTGCCAGCAGCTCAGGACAGGGAAGAGAGGGCTACACCTTC
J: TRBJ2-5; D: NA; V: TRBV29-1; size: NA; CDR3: CSPRAGGETQYF; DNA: TGCAGCCCAAGGGCTGGGGGAGAGACCCAGTACTTC
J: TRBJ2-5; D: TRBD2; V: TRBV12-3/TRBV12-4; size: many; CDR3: CASGRGGETQYF; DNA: TGTGCCAGCGGCCGGGGGGGGGAGACCCAGTACTTC
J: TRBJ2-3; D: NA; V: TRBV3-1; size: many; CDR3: CASSRLGTAKKNTQYF; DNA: TGTGCCAGCAGCCGCCTAGGAACGGCGAAAAAAAATACGCAGTATTTT
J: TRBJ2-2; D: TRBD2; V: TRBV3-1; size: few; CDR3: CASSLGTGTSGGGIAGELFF; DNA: TGTGCCAGCAGCCTTGGAACCGGGACATCCGGGGGGGGGATTGCCGGGGAGCTGTTTTTT
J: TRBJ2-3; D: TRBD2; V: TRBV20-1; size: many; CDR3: CSARDLSGGPTDTQYF; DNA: TGCAGTGCTAGAGATCTAAGCGGGGGGCCAACAGATACGCAGTATTTT
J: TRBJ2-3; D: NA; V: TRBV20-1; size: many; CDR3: CSARDLSQGRIDTQYF; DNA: TGCAGTGCTAGAGATCTGTCCCAGGGGCGGATAGATACGCAGTATTTT
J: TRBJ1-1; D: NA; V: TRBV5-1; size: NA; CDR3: CASSLGAGGTEAFF; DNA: TGCGCCAGCAGCTTGGGAGCAGGCGGTACTGAAGCTTTCTTT
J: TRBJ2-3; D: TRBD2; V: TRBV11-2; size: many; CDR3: CASSPHAGGQDTQYF; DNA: TGTGCCAGCAGCCCCCACGCGGGGGGTCAGGATACGCAGTATTTT
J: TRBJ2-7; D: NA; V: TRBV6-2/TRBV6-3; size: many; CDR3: CASRSPDRTIEQYF; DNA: TGTGCCAGCAGGTCTCCCGACAGAACTATCGAGCAGTACTTC
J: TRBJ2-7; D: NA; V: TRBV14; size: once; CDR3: CASSRRRLEQYF; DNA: TGTGCCAGCAGCCGTAGGAGGCTCGAGCAGTACTTC
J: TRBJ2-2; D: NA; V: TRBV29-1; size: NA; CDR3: CSVLNGELFF; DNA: TGCAGCGTCCTAAACGGTGAGCTGTTTTTT
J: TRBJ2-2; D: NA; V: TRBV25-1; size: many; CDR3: CASSERERSTGELFF; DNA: TGTGCCAGCAGTGAAAGGGAAAGGAGCACCGGGGAGCTGTTTTTT
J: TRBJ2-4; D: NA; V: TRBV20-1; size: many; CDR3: CSARMGAEDIQYF; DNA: TGCAGTGCTAGGATGGGGGCGGAAGACATTCAGTACTTC
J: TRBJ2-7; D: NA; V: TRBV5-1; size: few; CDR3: CASSFSAGSYEQYF; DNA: TGCGCCAGCAGCTTTTCTGCAGGTTCCTACGAGCAGTACTTC
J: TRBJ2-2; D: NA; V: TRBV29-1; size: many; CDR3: CSVEGAGGTGELFF; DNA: TGCAGCGTTGAAGGGGCGGGTGGCACCGGGGAGCTGTTTTTT
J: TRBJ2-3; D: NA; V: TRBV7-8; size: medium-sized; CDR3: CASSFRDTQYF; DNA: TGTGCCAGCAGCTTCCGGGATACGCAGTATTTT
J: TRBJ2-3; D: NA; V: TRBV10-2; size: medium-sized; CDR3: CASSESSADTQYF; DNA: TGCGCCAGCAGTGAGTCTTCGGCAGATACGCAGTATTTT
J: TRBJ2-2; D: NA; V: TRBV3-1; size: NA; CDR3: CASRGRIGELFF; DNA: TGTGCCAGCCGGGGGCGAATCGGGGAGCTGTTTTTT
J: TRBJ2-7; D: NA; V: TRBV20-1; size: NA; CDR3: CSANGQSDTYEQYF; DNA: TGCAGTGCTAACGGGCAGTCCGACACCTACGAGCAGTACTTC